The following is a TCR beta chain sequence with its context. Antigen: not known. Here immunoSEQ multiplex PCR was the method, and the copy in TCRdb shows in-frame clones only, minus some. The table records 130,000 to 150,000 clones, roughly 86% of them present only once. This entry comes from a study of cytomegalovirus exposure and HLA in healthy donors. Separate from the approximately 670-subject first cohort was the 120-subject validation cohort, to which the donors belonged. General study points: Most TCR sequences showed up rarely, but some public TCRs showed up in many donors. The study listed about 150 cytomegalovirus-associated TCR beta chains. First-cohort TCR clusters tended to co-occur in the approximately 110 validation repertoires, a later analysis found.

Sequenced sample: PBMCs. The sequence was obtained from a man aged 18 to 29 in good health and CMV-seropositive.

In nucleotides, the CDR3 is TGTGCCAGCAGTTACTCTTGGCTAGCGGGAGAAGATACGCAGTATTTT. It is translated as CASSYSWLAGEDTQYF. The chain combines TRBV6-5 with TRBJ2-3; TRBD2 aligns across 10 bases. This CDR3 is 16 amino acids long. Germline V gives CDR1 MNHEY, CDR2 SVGAGI. After removal of 0 bases from V and 5 bases from J, the junction contained 5 bases not matched to a gene.